This T cell receptor (beta chain) emerged from a study of blood T cell repertoires in COVID-19. V dropped 3 bases and J dropped 3; count of bases not matched to a gene: 2. The CDR3 is 13 amino acids. Germline CDR1 MNHEY, CDR2 SVGEGT. Profiling relied on immunoSEQ multiplex PCR, and the TCRdb table lists in-frame clones only, not all of them. The sample has 230,000 or so clones, 86% seen once. Clinical history reported by participants formed the basis on which cohorts were assigned. The chain employs TRBV6-2 or TRBV6-3 and TRBJ2-7; the match to TRBD1 covers 7 bases. The sequencing input was PBMCs or T cells enriched from blood (not recorded which). This clonotype originated in a woman aged 40 to 50 with acute COVID-19. As DNA, the CDR3 is TGTGCCAGCAGTTATGGGACAGACTACGAGCAGTACTTC. It yields the protein CASSYGTDYEQYF.